This section outlines one TCR beta chain sequence together with its context. Antigen: not known. These data come from a study of T cell responses to AZD1222 COVID-19 vaccine. About the study: Analyses pooled second doses at about 4 or about 12 weeks.

Overall study results and limits: The donors showed a predominance of white British ancestry and of females, with possible underestimation of clonal diversity. CD4 TCRs covered the whole spike, strongest at regions 160-218 and 743-854. Baseline testing showed seropositivity in only a handful of AZD1222 recipients.

Repertoires were generated with immunoSEQ multiplex PCR, while TCRdb's copy carries only in-frame clones and drops some. The sample shows 90,000 to 150,000 clones, less than 90% of them seen only once. V trimming: 5 bases; J trimming: 5 bases; junction bases outside the gene matches: 9. The CDR3 has 16 amino acids. The germline gives CDR1 KGHDR, CDR2 SFDVKD. The rearrangement uses TRBV24-1 and TRBJ2-5, with TRBD1 matching 11 bases. The source was peripheral blood, collected on day 0 of AZD1222 vaccination. The sequence was collected from an adult in good health. As DNA, the CDR3 is TGTGCCACCAGTGCTCACCTTGGGGACAGGGGGGAGACCCAGTACTTC. Translated, it gives CATSAHLGDRGETQYF.